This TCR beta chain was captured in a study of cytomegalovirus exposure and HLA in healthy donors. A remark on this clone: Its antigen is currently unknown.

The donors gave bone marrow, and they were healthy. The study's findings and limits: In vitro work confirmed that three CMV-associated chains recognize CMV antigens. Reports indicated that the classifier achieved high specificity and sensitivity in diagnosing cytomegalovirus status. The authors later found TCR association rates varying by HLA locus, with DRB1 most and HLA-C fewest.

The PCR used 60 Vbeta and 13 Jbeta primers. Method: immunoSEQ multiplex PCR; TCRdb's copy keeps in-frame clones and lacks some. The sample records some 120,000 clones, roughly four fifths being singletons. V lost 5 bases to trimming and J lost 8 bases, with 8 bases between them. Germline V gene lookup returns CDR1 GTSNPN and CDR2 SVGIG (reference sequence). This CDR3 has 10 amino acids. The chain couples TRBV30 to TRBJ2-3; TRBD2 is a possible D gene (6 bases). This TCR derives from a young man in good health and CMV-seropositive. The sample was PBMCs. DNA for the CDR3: TGTGCCTGGGGAGGGGTTACGCAGTATTTT. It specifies CAWGGVTQYF.